Sequencing of this T cell receptor (beta chain) was carried out in a study of blood T cell repertoires in COVID-19. Whole-study context: Specimens from acute and convalescent COVID-19 originated in the United States, Italy and Spain. The cDNA or gDNA used as material had been derived from T cells, B-cell-depleted T cells, or PBMCs.

Study processing details: Amplification of reference gene primers provided the estimated nucleated cell counts. The repertoire was sequenced with immunoSEQ multiplex PCR; TCRdb's copy has only in-frame clones and lacks some. The DNA was the basis for D and trimming; V, J and clone size are from that table. The data hold fewer than 250,000 clones, with around 82% observed a single time. The CDR3 is 13 amino acids. The V end lost 6 bases, the J end lost 2 bases, and 10 bases lay between the germline ends. Germline values: CDR1 SGDLS, CDR2 YYNGEE. This sequence joins TRBV9 and TRBJ2-3; no firm D call. The receptor was derived from a woman in her 70s with acute or convalescent COVID-19. Sequencing input: peripheral blood. DNA for the CDR3: TGTGCCAGCAATCGGGTCAACACAGATACGCAGTATTTT. This translates into CASNRVNTDTQYF. The whole variable domain, remainder taken from reference TRBV9 and TRBJ2-3, is DSGVTQTPKHLITATGQRVTLRCSPRSGDLSVYWYQQSLDQGLQFLIQYYNGEERAKGNILERFSAQQFPDLHSELNLSSLELGDSALYFCASNRVNTDTQYFGPGTRLTVL.